This T cell receptor (beta chain) was captured in a study of OX40 agonist ivuxolimab in advanced cancers. Study-wide background: One hepatocellular carcinoma and a couple of cutaneous melanoma patients partially responded. Study-level points and caveats: Doses of 0.1 to 3.0 mg/kg were accompanied by clonal expansion of CD4+ and CD8+ blood T cells by week 6. CD8+ T cells were the subset that, on average, had more expanded clones than CD4+.

This CDR3 has 15 residues. J lost 4 bases, V lost 6 bases, and 9 bases had no gene match. CDR1 SNHLY and CDR2 FYNNEI come from the germline V gene. Worth noting for this clone: Its target is not known.

The repertoire was sequenced with immunoSEQ multiplex PCR; TCRdb's copy has only in-frame clones and lacks some. The sample shows roughly 69,000 clones, approximately 91% of them seen only once. This sequence joins TRBV2 and TRBJ2-1; 7 nucleotides match TRBD1. This sequence originates from an adult with an advanced solid tumor such as melanoma, head and neck, liver or kidney cancer. This sample comprised CD4+ or CD8+ T cells sorted from blood, obtained in a trial of the OX40 agonist ivuxolimab. CDR3 region: CASRPGTVSYNEQFF. The CDR3 region has the DNA TGTGCCAGCAGGCCCGGGACAGTAAGTTACAATGAGCAGTTCTTC.